This T cell receptor (beta chain) was captured by sequencing in a study of Graves' ophthalmopathy and Graves' hyperthyroidism (dated 2018 in TCRdb). Broadly, across the study: Peripheral blood was collected before any treatment was given, at the time of initial diagnosis. To tell Graves' ophthalmopathy apart from Graves' hyperthyroidism, and to predict which patients would progress to ophthalmopathy, the study relied on TCR beta repertoire signatures. In total, approximately 130 blood samples were TCR-sequenced: 43 ophthalmopathy, over 70 hyperthyroidism and some 17 hyperthyroidism-to-ophthalmopathy patients. To explore V-J signatures distinguishing ophthalmopathy from hyperthyroidism, a discovery set of 100 or so patients (about 41 ophthalmopathy, 57 stable hyperthyroidism) was enrolled. An independent validation cohort comprised 18 hyperthyroidism patients and 15 to 17 patients who later progressed from hyperthyroidism to ophthalmopathy. In several hyperthyroidism patients, the T-cell repertoires found in thyroid tissue were compared with those found in blood. Once sampling was done, hyperthyroidism patients were given methimazole at a starting dose of 30 mg daily, while ophthalmopathy patients were given high-dose intravenous methylprednisolone. The roughly 100 discovery patients were randomly split 7:3 into training and test sets.

The ophthalmopathy patients had moderately to severely active disease, with a Clinical Activity Score of 3 or higher, a NOSPECS grade of 4 or higher, and a disease duration of less than 3 months. Anyone with other autoimmune diseases, uncontrolled infections, pregnancy or lactation was excluded from the study. Clinical symptoms, serum thyroxine, TRAb, thyroid ultrasound and orbital computed tomography were used for diagnosis. Using Ficoll-Paque density gradient centrifugation, PBMCs were isolated from 10 ml of fresh peripheral blood. Total RNA was extracted with Trizol reagent and quality-checked on an Agilent 2100 Bioanalyzer. V loses 1 base of germline sequence and J loses 5 bases, and the interval between the two ends is 15 bases. Taken from the germline V gene, the CDR1 and CDR2 loops are SGHRS and YFSETQ. Reading from cysteine to phenylalanine, the CDR3 counts 15 amino acids. The read is trimmed to its CDR3 DNA, 45 bases read in frame from base 1.

The paper's findings and limits, for the study overall: The 13-signature model separated ophthalmopathy from stable hyperthyroidism with 85% to 90% sensitivity and 81.08% specificity in cross-validation, and 80%/75% in the test set. No statistical method was used to set the sample size in advance, and the investigators knew which group each participant was assigned to. Among expanded thyroid clonotypes with frequency above 0.001, most also showed up in blood, which suggests that blood repertoires may reflect the thyroid immune response. In validation, the model predicted ophthalmopathy progression with 70.59% sensitivity and about 77% specificity; some 13 predicted patients were CT-confirmed with GO in a median of approximately 6.5 months.

For repertoire sequencing, the TCR beta CDR3 regions were amplified from RNA transcripts. The first round was an RT-PCR using HTBI primers with the Qiagen OneStep RT-PCR kit, and this first round was followed by a second-round multiplex PCR, then size selection and purification. The libraries underwent paired-end sequencing with 100 bp reads on an Illumina HiSeq2000. The original pipeline was this. SOAPnuke was used for read processing, and reads with adapters, uncalled bases, a mean Phred below 15, or no exact constant-primer or identifier match were discarded. COPE v1.2.5 was used to merge high-quality paired reads. Each unique nucleotide sequence was defined as a clonotype, and clonotypes were aligned to IMGT TRB V, D and J references with MiTCR v1.1. The analysis was limited to V-J combinations with a frequency above 0.0001, which together covered approximately 99% of repertoires. A TCR clonal expansion and chaos score per V-J combination was defined as the ratio of F50 clonal expansion to chaos observed in the TCRdist matrix. Welch's t-statistics and random forest were used to reduce the features to 10 to 15 V-J combinations, which were then used as input to a naive Bayes classifier. Thyroid-blood repertoire similarity was quantified with the Morisita-Horn index. TCRdb ran its own pipeline on the public reads, namely fastp trimming at Q25 and MiXCR clone calling, and kept in-frame beta chains. Identical CDR3 protein sequences are pooled into one entry, listed with their most common genes and DNA. The V and J calls and clone size are TCRdb's, not the authors'. The sample table lists some 200,000 distinct CDR3 sequences, under 30% of them with a count of one. The top ten clones comprise approximately 9.6% of the sample.

This clonotype has ten or more counts. Its cognate antigen has yet to be identified. Base-call qualities are not available, and no considerably larger clone is one nucleotide away. The V and J segments used are TRBV5-1 and TRBJ1-1, with a tentative D gene TRBD1 over 6 matching bases. The sequenced material came from peripheral blood. The receptor was isolated from a man over 45 with Graves' ophthalmopathy. Donor details come from another sample of the same person, matched by shared clones. The DNA sequence reads TGCGCCAGCAGCTTGTACGCCAGGGGAGGGACTGAAGCTTTCTTT. It encodes CASSLYARGGTEAFF. When the CDR3 is completed using the reference TRBV5-1 and TRBJ1-1 genes on either side, the full variable domain is KAGVTQTPRYLIKTRGQQVTLSCSPISGHRSVSWYQQTPGQGLQFLFEYFSETQRNKGNFPGRFSGRQFSNSRSEMNVSTLELGDSALYLCASSLYARGGTEAFFGQGTRLTVV.